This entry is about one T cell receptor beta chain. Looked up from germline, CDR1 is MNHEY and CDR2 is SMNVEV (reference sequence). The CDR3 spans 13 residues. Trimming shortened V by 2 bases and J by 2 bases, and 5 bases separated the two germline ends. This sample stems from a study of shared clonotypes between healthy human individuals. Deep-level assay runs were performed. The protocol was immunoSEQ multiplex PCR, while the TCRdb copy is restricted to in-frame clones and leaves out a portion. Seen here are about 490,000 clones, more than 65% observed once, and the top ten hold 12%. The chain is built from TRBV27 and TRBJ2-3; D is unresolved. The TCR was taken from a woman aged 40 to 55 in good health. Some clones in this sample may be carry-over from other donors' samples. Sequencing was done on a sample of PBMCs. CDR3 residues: CASSLLSTDTQYF. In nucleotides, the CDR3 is TGTGCCAGCAGTTTACTGTCCACAGATACGCAGTATTTT.